One sample yielded the 9 T cell receptor beta chains listed below, sequenced in a study of cytomegalovirus exposure and HLA in healthy donors. Data came from immunoSEQ multiplex PCR; TCRdb stores just in-frame clones and leaves some out. The sample includes 70,000 to 80,000 clones, around 94% of them seen just once. Material: PBMCs. The receptor source for this set is a woman aged 18-30 years in good health and CMV-seropositive.

The chain is built from TRBV11-3 and TRBJ2-1; TRBD2 might be the D (7 bases). Germline V CDR1 and CDR2: SGHNT, YENEEA. V lost 0 bases to trimming and J lost 1 base, with 13 bases between them. This CDR3 has 17 residues. The CDR3 DNA is TGTGCCAGCAGCTTAGATCGAGGGGGGGAATCCTACAATGAGCAGTTCTTC. Amino acids: CASSLDRGGESYNEQFF.

This chain connects TRBV5-1 to TRBJ2-7; no clear D. CDR3 length equals 14 residues. Germline V gene sequence: CDR1 SGHRS, CDR2 YFSETQ. Between the trimmed V and J ends, which lost 4 bases and 5 bases, there was a span of 16 bases. CDR3 nucleotide sequence: TGCGCCAGCAGCCTGGATAGCACCCACAACGAGCAGTACTTC. This codes for CASSLDSTHNEQYF.

V is TRBV5-1 and J is TRBJ2-3, with 9 bases aligning to TRBD1. The germline V gene encodes CDR1 SGHRS and CDR2 YFSETQ. J gave up 3 bases and V 5 bases, and 4 bases lay outside the gene matches. The CDR3 totals 14 residues. The CDR3 bases are TGCGCCAGCAGTTCAGGACAGGGGACAGATACGCAGTATTTT. It is translated as CASSSGQGTDTQYF.

The genes are TRBV2 and TRBJ1-5; 7 bases line up with TRBD1. V shed 6 bases and J 3 bases; nucleotides not matched to a gene: 5. The germline gives CDR1 SNHLY, CDR2 FYNNEI. The CDR3 extends over 14 amino acids. CDR3 protein: CASSPGQINQPQHF. The CDR3 nucleotides are TGTGCCAGCAGCCCGGGACAGATCAATCAGCCCCAGCATTTT. Full variable domain (outside the CDR3, taken from reference TRBV2 and TRBJ1-5): EPEVTQTPSHQVTQMGQEVILRCVPISNHLYFYWYRQILGQKVEFLVSFYNNEISEKSEIFDDQFSVERPDGSNFTLKIRSTKLEDSAMYFCASSPGQINQPQHFGDGTRLSIL.

V and J are TRBV11-3 and TRBJ2-3; TRBD2 agrees at 15 bases. Germline V lookup: CDR1 SGHNT, CDR2 YENEEA. Trimming took 5 bases from V and 4 from J; bases not matched to a gene: 4. The length of the CDR3 is 16 residues. The CDR3 here is CASSPRTSGGADTQYF. The CDR3 DNA reads as TGTGCCAGCAGCCCGCGGACTAGCGGGGGGGCAGATACGCAGTATTTT. Variable domain in full (rest from reference TRBV11-3 and TRBJ2-3): EAGVVQSPRYKIIEKKQPVAFWCNPISGHNTLYWYLQNLGQGPELLIRYENEEAVDDSQLPKDRFSAERLKGVDSTLKIQPAELGDSAVYLCASSPRTSGGADTQYFGPGTRLTVL.

This chain connects TRBV16 to TRBJ2-7; unclear D gene. Trimming shortened V by 4 bases and J by 6 bases, and 10 bases separated the two germline ends. There are 12 residues in the CDR3. Germline-derived CDR1 and CDR2 are KGHSY and FQNENV. The CDR3 is CASSRTSLEQYF. The DNA of the CDR3 is TGTGCCAGCAGCCGTACCTCACTCGAGCAGTACTTC.

The V and J genes are TRBV10-3 and TRBJ2-3, with a tentative D call TRBD1 (6 bases). Deletions cut 10 bases from V and 0 bases from J, with 14 bases between. CDR3 size: 14 residues. CDR1 and CDR2 from the germline V gene are ENHRY and SYGVKD. The DNA for the CDR3 is TGTGCCACCAGGGACACCGCCAGCACAGATACGCAGTATTTT. Its protein product is CATRDTASTDTQYF.

The chain links TRBV18 to TRBJ1-2; 8 bases map to TRBD1. After removal of 6 bases from V and 3 bases from J, the junction contained 9 bases not matched to a gene. CDR3 size: 15 residues. The V gene's germline CDR1 is KGHSH and CDR2 LQKENI. In DNA, the CDR3 is TGTGCCAGCTCCCGCAACGGGGGACAGGACTATGGCTACACCTTC. The encoded protein is CASSRNGGQDYGYTF.

This clone appeared once. The chain has TRBV28 and TRBJ1-5; 8 nucleotides agree with TRBD1. CDR3 length equals 18 residues. V lost 5 bases and J lost 0; bases outside the gene matches: 12. The germline gives CDR1 MDHEN, CDR2 SYDVKM. The CDR3 sequence is CASSPPGQAVYSNQPQHF. The CDR3 bases are TGTGCCAGCAGTCCTCCGGGACAGGCCGTTTATAGCAATCAGCCCCAGCATTTT. The whole variable domain, filled in from reference TRBV28 and TRBJ1-5, reads DVKVTQSSRYLVKRTGEKVFLECVQDMDHENMFWYRQDPGLGLRLIYFSYDVKMKEKGDIPEGYSVSREKKERFSLILESASTNQTSMYLCASSPPGQAVYSNQPQHFGDGTRLSIL.